This T cell receptor (beta chain) appears in the sequencing data of a study of blood T cell repertoires in COVID-19. Germline V gene lookup returns CDR1 SGHAT and CDR2 FQNNGV. V shed 4 bases and J shed 9 bases, with 16 bases lying between them. The CDR3 covers 14 residues. Sequencing used immunoSEQ multiplex PCR; TCRdb keeps in-frame clones, though not all of them. The table lists 200,000 to 250,000 clones, just over 85% of them singletons. Sequences were obtained from peripheral blood. The clonotype originates from a man aged 18-30 years with active or convalescent COVID-19. The chain has TRBV11-2 and TRBJ2-1; the D gene is possibly TRBD1 (6 bases). The CDR3 DNA sequence: TGTGCCAGCAGCTCCCTTAGGGGACAAGGTGAGCAGTTCTTC. Protein product: CASSSLRGQGEQFF.